The 5 T cell receptor beta chains below all came from one sample that was sequenced in a study of radiation and T cells in renal cell carcinoma. Time point meaning: blood 2 weeks post-SBRT. The treatment: 15 Gy SBRT to primary tumor, nephrectomy 4 weeks later. Sequencing used immunoSEQ multiplex PCR; TCRdb keeps in-frame clones, though not all of them. The sample has about 150,000 clones, roughly 90% seen once. The sequencing here drew on blood, taken from a patient whose treatment included radiotherapy and nephrectomy. These receptors were obtained from a woman aged 45-59 years with renal cell carcinoma.

The V call is TRBV5-6, the J call TRBJ1-1, with TRBD1 as a possible D gene (5 bases). Germline lookup yields CDR1 SGHDT and CDR2 YYEEEE. The CDR3 is 16 residues long. Trimming left V 0 bases short and J 5 bases short, with 17 bases between. DNA of the CDR3: TGTGCCAGCAGCTTGGCCCAGTGGATCGGGGGGACTGAAGCTTTCTTT. Translation gives CASSLAQWIGGTEAFF.

This clone was seen once. At one end, the junction sequence differs from germline, possibly due to a read error. V usage is TRBV7-7 and J usage is TRBJ2-5, with no clear D. This CDR3 is 13 amino acids long. Per germline, CDR1 SSHAT and CDR2 FNYEAQ (reference sequence). This CDR3 reads CASSLTLEETQYF. As DNA, the CDR3 is TGTGCTAGCAGCTTAACCCTAGAAGAGACCCAGTACTTC.

V and J are TRBV9 and TRBJ2-7; 7 positions match TRBD2. The trim removed 0 bases at V and 1 base at J, leaving 4 bases unmatched. CDR1 and CDR2 (germline): SGDLS, YYNGEE. This CDR3 spans 15 amino acids. The CDR3 sequence is CASSVGGGRSYEQYF. The CDR3 nucleotides are TGTGCCAGCAGCGTAGGGGGCGGGAGATCCTACGAGCAGTACTTC.

This clone was seen only once. The V call is TRBV18, the J call TRBJ2-1; TRBD2 matches 11 bases. The CDR3 consists of 14 residues. With 3 bases clipped from V and 12 bases from J, the junction kept 7 bases outside the gene matches. The germline CDR1 and CDR2 sequences are KGHSH and LQKENI. The CDR3 DNA follows: TGTGCCAGCTCACCGGGACTAGCGGACCTCGCGCAGTTCTTC. The encoded protein is CASSPGLADLAQFF.

The rearrangement joins TRBV6-5 to TRBJ1-1, with 7 bases that match TRBD1. The V segment lost 4 bases and the J segment 6 bases; nucleotides outside the gene matches: 8. Germline lookup yields CDR1 MNHEY and CDR2 SVGAGI. The CDR3 runs 14 residues. The CDR3 DNA follows: TGTGCCAGCAGTTGGACACAGGGGAGGTCTGAAGCTTTCTTT. This translates into CASSWTQGRSEAFF.